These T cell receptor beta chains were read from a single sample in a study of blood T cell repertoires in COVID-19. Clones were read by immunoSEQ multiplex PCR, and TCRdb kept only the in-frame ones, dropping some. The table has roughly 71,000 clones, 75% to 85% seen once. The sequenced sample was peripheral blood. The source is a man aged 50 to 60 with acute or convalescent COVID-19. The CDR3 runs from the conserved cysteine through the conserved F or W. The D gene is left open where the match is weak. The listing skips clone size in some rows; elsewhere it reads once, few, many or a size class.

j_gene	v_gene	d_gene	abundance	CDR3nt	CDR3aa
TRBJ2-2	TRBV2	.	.	TGTGCCAGCACCCCCTCCGGGGTGAACACCGGGGAGCTGTTTTTT	CASTPSGVNTGELFF
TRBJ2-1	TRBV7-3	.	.	TGTGCCAGCAGCTTAACCCAGGGCTCCTACAATGAGCAGTTCTTC	CASSLTQGSYNEQFF
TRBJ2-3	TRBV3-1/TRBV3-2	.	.	TGTGCCAGCAGCCAGTCCAGGGTCGATACGCAGTATTTT	CASSQSRVDTQYF
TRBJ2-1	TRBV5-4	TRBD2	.	TGTGCCAGCAGCTTTGGCGGGGGGTCGGGCAATGAGCAGTTCTTC	CASSFGGGSGNEQFF
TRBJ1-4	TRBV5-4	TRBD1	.	TGTGCCAGCAGCTTGGACAGGGGGCCGGAAAAACTGTTTTTT	CASSLDRGPEKLFF
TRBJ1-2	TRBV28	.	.	TGTGCCAGCCGGGAAAGCGGCAGTGGCTACACCTTC	CASRESGSGYTF
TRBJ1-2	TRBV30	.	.	TGTGCCTGGAGCTCCCAGGGTTGGGGCGGCTACACCTTC	CAWSSQGWGGYTF
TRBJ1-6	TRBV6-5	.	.	TGTGCCAGCAGTTACTCGACTCTGCATAATTCACCCCTCCACTTT	CASSYSTLHNSPLHF
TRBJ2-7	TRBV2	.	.	TGTGCCAGCAGTGAAGCGACGGGGGCCTACGAGCAGTACTTC	CASSEATGAYEQYF
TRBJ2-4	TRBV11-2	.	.	TGTGCCAGCAGCCGTCCCAGGGGCCCCAGAGGCAAAAACATTCAGTACTTC	CASSRPRGPRGKNIQYF
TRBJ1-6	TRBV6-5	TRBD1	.	TGTGCCAGCAGGCGACGGACAGGGAACAATTCACCCCTCCACTTT	CASRRRTGNNSPLHF
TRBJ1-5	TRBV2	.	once	TGTGCCAGCAGTGAACTCAGGAATCAGCCCCAGCATTTT	CASSELRNQPQHF
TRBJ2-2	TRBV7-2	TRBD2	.	TGTGCCAGCAGCCCCAGGACTAGCACCGGGGAGCTGTTTTTT	CASSPRTSTGELFF
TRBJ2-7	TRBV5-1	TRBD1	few	TGCGCCAGCAGCGCGGGGACAGGGTACGAGCAGTACTTC	CASSAGTGYEQYF
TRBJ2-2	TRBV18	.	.	TGTGCCAGCCGACCTGACAGCTATAACGCCGGGGAGCTGTTTTTT	CASRPDSYNAGELFF
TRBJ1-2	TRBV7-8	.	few	TGTGCCAGCAGCTTAACCGCGAGGGCTAACTATGGCTACACCTTC	CASSLTARANYGYTF
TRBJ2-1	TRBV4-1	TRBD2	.	TGCGCCAGCAGCCGCTCGGTAGTAGCGGGCAATGAGCAGTTCTTC	CASSRSVVAGNEQFF
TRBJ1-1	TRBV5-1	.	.	TGCGCCAGCAGCTCCCTAACCCCAGGGACTGAAGCTTTCTTT	CASSSLTPGTEAFF
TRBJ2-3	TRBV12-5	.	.	TGTGCTAGTGGTTTGGCGCCCAATACCAACACCAGGTGGGGCACAGATACGCAGTATTTT	CASGLAPNTNTRWGTDTQYF
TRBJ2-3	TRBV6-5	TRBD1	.	TGTGCCAGTACCGGGACAGGGGGTTCAGATACGCAGTATTTT	CASTGTGGSDTQYF
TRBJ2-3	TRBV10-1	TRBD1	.	TGCGCCAGCAGTGTGGACAGGAGCACAGATACGCAGTATTTT	CASSVDRSTDTQYF
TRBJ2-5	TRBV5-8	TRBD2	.	TGTGCCAGCAGCTTCGGGACTAGGGCGGATACCCAGTACTTC	CASSFGTRADTQYF
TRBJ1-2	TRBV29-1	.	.	TGCAGCGTAGGTGACAGCTATGGCTACACCTTC	CSVGDSYGYTF
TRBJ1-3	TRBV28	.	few	TGTGCCAGCAGTTTCGGGGGCTCTGGAAACACCATATATTTT	CASSFGGSGNTIYF
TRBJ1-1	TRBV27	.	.	TGTGCCAGCAGTTTGGGGGAGGAGAGCACTGAAGCTTTCTTT	CASSLGEESTEAFF
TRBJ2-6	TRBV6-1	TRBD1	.	TGTGCCAGCAGTGCCCGGGACAGGGGCACCGGAATTGTTGGGGCCAACGTCCTGACTTTC	CASSARDRGTGIVGANVLTF
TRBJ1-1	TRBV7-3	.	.	TGTGCCAGCAGCCTAACACCAGGGCTGAGTACTGAAGCTTTCTTT	CASSLTPGLSTEAFF
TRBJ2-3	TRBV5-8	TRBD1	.	TGTGCCAGCAGCCCCGGGACAGGGGCGGATACGCAGTATTTT	CASSPGTGADTQYF
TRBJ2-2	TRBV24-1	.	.	TGTGCCACCAGTGATCCCCGGACAGGGAGGGAGAGGGACACCGGGGAGCTGTTTTTT	CATSDPRTGRERDTGELFF
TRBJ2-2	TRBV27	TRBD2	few	TGTGCCGCCCGGGGGGGGGCTAACACCGGGGAGCTGTTTTTT	CAARGGANTGELFF
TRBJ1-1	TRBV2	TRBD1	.	TGTGCCAGTAAAGCCGGGGACAGGGGGAACACTGAAGCTTTCTTT	CASKAGDRGNTEAFF
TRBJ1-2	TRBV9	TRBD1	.	TGTGCCAGCAGCCCCCGGTTGACAGGGGTAAGCTATGGCTACACCTTC	CASSPRLTGVSYGYTF
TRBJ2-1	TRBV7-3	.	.	TGTGCCAGCAGCTTATCGGGGCGGGGTAACAATGAGCAGTTCTTC	CASSLSGRGNNEQFF
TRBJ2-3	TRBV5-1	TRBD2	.	TGCGCCAGCAGCTTGGCCGGCGGGGGGAACACAGATACGCAGTATTTT	CASSLAGGGNTDTQYF
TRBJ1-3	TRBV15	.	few	TGTGCCACCAGCAGAGCCAGGGGAGTCACTGGAAACACCATATATTTT	CATSRARGVTGNTIYF
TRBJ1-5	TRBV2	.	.	TGTGCCAGCACGGGCCAGGGGATACAGCCCCAGCATTTT	CASTGQGIQPQHF
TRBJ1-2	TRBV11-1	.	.	TGTGCCAGCAGCTTAGACTTGAGAAGCTATGGCTACACCTTC	CASSLDLRSYGYTF
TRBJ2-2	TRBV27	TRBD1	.	TGTGCCAGCAGGCCGGGACAGGCGCTCGCCGGGGAGCTGTTTTTT	CASRPGQALAGELFF
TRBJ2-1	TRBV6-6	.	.	TGTGCCAGCAATTCACGGGGGACCTACAATGAGCAGTTCTTC	CASNSRGTYNEQFF
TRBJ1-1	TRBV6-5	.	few	TGTGCCAGCAGTTCGATACCTCAGGGCGCGCCTTTCTTT	CASSSIPQGAPFF
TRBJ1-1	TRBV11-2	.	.	TGTGCCAGCAGCTTAAACGTCCAGGCGGGCTCTATGGGGGCTTTCTTT	CASSLNVQAGSMGAFF
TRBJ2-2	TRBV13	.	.	TGTGCCAGCAGCTTTGCTACTAACACCGGGGAGCTGTTTTTT	CASSFATNTGELFF
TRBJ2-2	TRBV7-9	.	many	TGTGCCAGCAGCTTAGTGGGACAAATTACCGGGGAGCTGTTTTTT	CASSLVGQITGELFF
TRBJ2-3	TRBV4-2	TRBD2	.	TGTGCCAGCAGCCAAGATGAGGCACTAGCGGGGGGTCCCGCAGATACGCAGTATTTT	CASSQDEALAGGPADTQYF
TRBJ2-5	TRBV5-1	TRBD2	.	TGCGCCAGCAGCGTTCGACCGGGACTAGCGGGTGAGACCCAGTACTTC	CASSVRPGLAGETQYF
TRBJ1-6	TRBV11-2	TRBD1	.	TGTGCCAGCAGCTTAGTTCGTCCGCCGACAGGGACTTCACCCCTCCACTTT	CASSLVRPPTGTSPLHF
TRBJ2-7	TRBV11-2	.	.	TGTGCCAGCAGCTTACTCCCGGACAGCTACGAGCAGTACTTC	CASSLLPDSYEQYF
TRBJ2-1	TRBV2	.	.	TGTGCCAGTCTACCAGAGGTATCCTACAATGAGCAGTTCTTC	CASLPEVSYNEQFF
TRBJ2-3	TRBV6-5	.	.	TGTGCCAGCAGTTACACCGGGACTCCGCAGTATTTT	CASSYTGTPQYF